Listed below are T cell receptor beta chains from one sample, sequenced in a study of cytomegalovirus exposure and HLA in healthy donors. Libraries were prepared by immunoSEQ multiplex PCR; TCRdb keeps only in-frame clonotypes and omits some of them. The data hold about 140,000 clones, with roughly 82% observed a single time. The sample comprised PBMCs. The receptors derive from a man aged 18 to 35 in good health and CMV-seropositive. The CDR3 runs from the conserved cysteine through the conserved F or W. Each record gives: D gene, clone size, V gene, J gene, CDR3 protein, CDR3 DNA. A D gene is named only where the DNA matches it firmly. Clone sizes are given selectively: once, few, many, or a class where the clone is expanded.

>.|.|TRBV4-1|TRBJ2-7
CASSHGQGSEQYF
TGCGCCAGCAGCCATGGGCAGGGAAGCGAGCAGTACTTC
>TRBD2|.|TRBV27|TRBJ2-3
CASSLWASGRAATQYF
TGTGCCAGCAGTTTATGGGCTAGCGGGAGGGCCGCTACGCAGTATTTT
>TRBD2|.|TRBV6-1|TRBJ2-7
CASRTSGLAGNEQYF
TGTGCCAGCAGAACCTCTGGACTAGCGGGAAACGAGCAGTACTTC
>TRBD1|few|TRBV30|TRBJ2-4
CAWSRQGVDIQYF
TGTGCCTGGAGCAGACAGGGTGTGGACATTCAGTACTTC
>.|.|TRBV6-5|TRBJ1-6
CASSYGWQREESPLHF
TGTGCCAGCAGTTACGGGTGGCAGAGGGAAGAATCACCCCTCCACTTT
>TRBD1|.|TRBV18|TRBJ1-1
CASSPGTGFSEAFF
TGTGCCAGCTCACCAGGGACAGGTTTTTCTGAAGCTTTCTTT
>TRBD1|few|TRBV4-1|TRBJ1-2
CASSQEETGSYGYTF
TGCGCCAGCAGCCAAGAAGAGACAGGGAGCTATGGCTACACCTTC
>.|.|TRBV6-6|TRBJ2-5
CASSRHPGETQYF
TGTGCCAGCAGTCGACACCCCGGAGAGACCCAGTACTTC
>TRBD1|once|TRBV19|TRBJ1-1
CASQILQGSNTEAFF
TGTGCCAGTCAAATTCTACAGGGGTCGAACACTGAAGCTTTCTTT
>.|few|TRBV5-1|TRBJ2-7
CASSFDGAYEQYF
TGCGCCAGCAGCTTCGACGGAGCCTACGAGCAGTACTTC
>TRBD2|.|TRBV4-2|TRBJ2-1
CASSQEGTSGSPYNEQFF
TGTGCCAGCAGCCAAGAAGGTACTAGCGGGAGCCCGTACAATGAGCAGTTCTTC
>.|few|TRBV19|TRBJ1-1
CASTGPTGAFF
TGTGCCAGTACAGGGCCGACCGGGGCTTTCTTT
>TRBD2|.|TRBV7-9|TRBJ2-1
CAGSGSSYNEQFF
TGTGCCGGAAGCGGGAGTTCCTACAATGAGCAGTTCTTC
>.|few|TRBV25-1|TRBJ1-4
CASSAQRAGSEKLFF
TGTGCCAGCAGCGCCCAAAGGGCCGGGAGTGAAAAACTGTTTTTT
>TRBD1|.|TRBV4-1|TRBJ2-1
CASSLGGTGGSEQFF
TGCGCCAGCAGCCTAGGGGGTACAGGGGGCAGTGAGCAGTTCTTC
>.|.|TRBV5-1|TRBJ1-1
CASSLAQVSAEAFF
TGCGCCAGCAGCTTGGCTCAGGTTTCGGCCGAAGCTTTCTTT
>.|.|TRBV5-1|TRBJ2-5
CASSLGAGRETQYF
TGCGCCAGCAGCTTGGGGGCAGGGCGGGAGACCCAGTACTTC
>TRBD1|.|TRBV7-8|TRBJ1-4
CASSLVQGAGEKLFF
TGTGCCAGCAGCTTGGTACAGGGGGCTGGTGAAAAACTGTTTTTT
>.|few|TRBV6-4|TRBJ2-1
CASEPVAGGEQFF
TGTGCCAGCGAACCGGTGGCGGGCGGGGAGCAGTTCTTC
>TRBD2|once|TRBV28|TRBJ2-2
CASSPRTSGRAGELFF
TGTGCCAGCAGCCCAAGAACCAGCGGGAGGGCCGGGGAGCTGTTTTTT
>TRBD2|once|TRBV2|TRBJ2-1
CASNRDYGDEQFF
TGTGCCAGCAATAGGGACTATGGCGATGAGCAGTTCTTC
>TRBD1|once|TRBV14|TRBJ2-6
CASSQDDDWDRGIGANVLTF
TGTGCCAGCAGCCAAGATGATGATTGGGACAGGGGGATTGGGGCCAACGTCCTGACTTTC
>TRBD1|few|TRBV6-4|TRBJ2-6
CASSETGQAFSGANVLTF
TGTGCCAGCAGTGAAACGGGACAGGCTTTCTCTGGGGCCAACGTCCTGACTTTC
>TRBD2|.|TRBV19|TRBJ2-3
CASSITGTSGTSTDTQYF
TGTGCCAGTAGTATCACAGGGACTAGCGGGACGTCCACAGATACGCAGTATTTT
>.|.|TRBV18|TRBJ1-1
CASSPSQGPDDAFF
TGTGCCAGCTCACCATCCCAGGGGCCGGACGATGCTTTCTTT
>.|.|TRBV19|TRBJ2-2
CASEDSGRTGELFF
TGTGCCAGTGAGGACTCAGGTCGCACCGGGGAGCTGTTTTTT
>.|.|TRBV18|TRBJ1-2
CASRPREVGGYTF
TGTGCCAGCCGACCCCGGGAGGTTGGGGGCTACACCTTC
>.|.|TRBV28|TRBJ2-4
CASSQGAKNIQYF
TGTGCCAGCAGTCAGGGAGCCAAAAACATTCAGTACTTC
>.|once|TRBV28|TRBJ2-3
CASSSIDAGDPDTQYF
TGTGCCAGCAGTTCAATCGATGCAGGGGACCCAGATACGCAGTATTTT
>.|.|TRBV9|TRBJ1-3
CASSASGWLDTIYF
TGTGCCAGCAGCGCTAGTGGGTGGCTAGACACCATATATTTT
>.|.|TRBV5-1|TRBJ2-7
CASSFWTAIYEQYF
TGCGCCAGCAGCTTCTGGACAGCTATCTACGAGCAGTACTTC
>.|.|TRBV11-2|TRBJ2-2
CASSSPRQAGELFF
TGTGCCAGCAGCTCTCCGCGACAGGCCGGGGAGCTGTTTTTT
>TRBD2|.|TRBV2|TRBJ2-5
CASSETSGDQGTQYF
TGTGCCAGCAGTGAGACTAGCGGGGACCAAGGAACCCAGTACTTC
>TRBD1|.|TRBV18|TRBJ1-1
CASSPYRGTEAFF
TGTGCCAGCTCACCATACAGGGGAACTGAAGCTTTCTTT
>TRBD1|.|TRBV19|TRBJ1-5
CASSYQGAQPQHF
TGTGCCAGTAGTTACCAGGGGGCTCAGCCCCAGCATTTT
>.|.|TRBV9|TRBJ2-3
CASSSRVRAGDTQYF
TGTGCCAGCAGCTCCCGAGTGCGGGCGGGAGATACGCAGTATTTT
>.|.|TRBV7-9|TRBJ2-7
CASSHTGGDYYEQYF
TGTGCCAGCAGTCACACAGGCGGAGATTACTACGAGCAGTACTTC
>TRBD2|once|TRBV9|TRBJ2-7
CASSDRLADEQYF
TGTGCCAGCAGCGACCGACTAGCGGACGAGCAGTACTTC
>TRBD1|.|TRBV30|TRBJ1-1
CAWARQGLKGTEAFF
TGTGCCTGGGCCCGACAGGGGCTCAAGGGTACTGAAGCTTTCTTT
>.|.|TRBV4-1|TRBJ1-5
CASSQVTGRNQPQHF
TGCGCCAGCAGCCAAGTTACAGGGCGCAATCAGCCCCAGCATTTT
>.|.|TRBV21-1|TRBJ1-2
CASSKIGGVLGGSHRSLYGYTF
TGTGCCAGCAGCAAAATTGGGGGCGTACTGGGGGGGAGTCACAGAAGCCTCTATGGCTACACCTTC
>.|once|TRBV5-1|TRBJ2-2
CASSLLVTGELFF
TGCGCCAGCAGCCTACTCGTCACCGGGGAGCTGTTTTTT
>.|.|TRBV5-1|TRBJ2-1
CASSLIGQTGNEQFF
TGCGCCAGCAGCTTGATTGGACAGACCGGCAATGAGCAGTTCTTC
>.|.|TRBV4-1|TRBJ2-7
CASSQVGGFNEQYF
TGCGCCAGCAGCCAAGTAGGGGGATTCAACGAGCAGTACTTC
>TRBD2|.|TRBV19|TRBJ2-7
CASSMASGSYEQYF
TGTGCCAGTAGTATGGCTAGCGGGAGCTACGAGCAGTACTTC
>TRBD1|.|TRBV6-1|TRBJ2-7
CASSEISPGRGRGGSEQYF
TGTGCCAGCAGTGAAATATCTCCGGGCAGGGGGCGCGGAGGAAGCGAGCAGTACTTC
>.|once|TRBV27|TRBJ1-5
CASSLARSGPQHF
TGTGCCAGCAGTTTGGCCAGGTCCGGGCCCCAGCATTTT
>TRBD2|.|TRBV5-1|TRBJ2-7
CASTFRLASSYEQYF
TGCGCCAGCACCTTTAGACTAGCAAGCTCCTACGAGCAGTACTTC
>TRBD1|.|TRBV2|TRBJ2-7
CASSGWDRAYEQYF
TGTGCCAGCAGTGGATGGGACAGAGCCTACGAGCAGTACTTC
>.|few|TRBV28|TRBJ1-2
CASSLFQGRYGYTF
TGTGCCAGCAGTTTATTCCAGGGGAGATATGGCTACACCTTC